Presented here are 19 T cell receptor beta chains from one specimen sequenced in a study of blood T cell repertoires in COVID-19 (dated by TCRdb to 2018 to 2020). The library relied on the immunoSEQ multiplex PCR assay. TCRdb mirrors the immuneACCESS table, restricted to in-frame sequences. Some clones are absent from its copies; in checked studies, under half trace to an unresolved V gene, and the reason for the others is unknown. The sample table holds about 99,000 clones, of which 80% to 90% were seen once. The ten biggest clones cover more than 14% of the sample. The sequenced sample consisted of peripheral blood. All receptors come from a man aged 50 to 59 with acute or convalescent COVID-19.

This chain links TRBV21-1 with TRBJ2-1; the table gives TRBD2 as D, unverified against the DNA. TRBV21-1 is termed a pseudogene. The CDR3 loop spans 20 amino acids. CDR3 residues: CASSKALGLAGGWSYNEQFF. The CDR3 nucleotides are TGTGCCAGCAGCAAAGCGCTTGGACTAGCGGGAGGTTGGTCCTACAATGAGCAGTTCTTC.

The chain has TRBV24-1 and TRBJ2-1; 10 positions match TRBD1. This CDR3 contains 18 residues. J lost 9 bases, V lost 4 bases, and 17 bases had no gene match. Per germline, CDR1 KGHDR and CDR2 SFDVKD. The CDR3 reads CATSEVRAGTGDKGEQFF. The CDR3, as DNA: TGTGCCACCAGTGAGGTCAGGGCGGGGACAGGGGATAAGGGTGAGCAGTTCTTC.

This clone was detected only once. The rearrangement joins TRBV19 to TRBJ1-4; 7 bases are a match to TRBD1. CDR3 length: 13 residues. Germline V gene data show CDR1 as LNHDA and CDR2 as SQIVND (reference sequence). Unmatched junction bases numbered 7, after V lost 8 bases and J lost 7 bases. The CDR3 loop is CASAAQGVEKLFF. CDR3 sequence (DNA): TGTGCCAGTGCTGCCCAGGGGGTTGAAAAACTGTTTTTT.

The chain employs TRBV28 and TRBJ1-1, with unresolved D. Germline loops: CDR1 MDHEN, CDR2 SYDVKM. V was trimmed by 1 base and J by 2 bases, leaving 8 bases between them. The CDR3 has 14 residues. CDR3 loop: CASSLLSSNTEAFF. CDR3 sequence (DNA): TGTGCCAGCAGTTTATTATCCAGTAACACTGAAGCTTTCTTT.

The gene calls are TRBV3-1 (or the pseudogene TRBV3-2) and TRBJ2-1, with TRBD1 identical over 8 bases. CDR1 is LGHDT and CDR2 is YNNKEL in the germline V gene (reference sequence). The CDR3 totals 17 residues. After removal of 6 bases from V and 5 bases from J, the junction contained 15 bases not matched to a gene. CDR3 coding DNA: TGTGCCAGCAGTCCTCTAGCAGGGGGCCCTCCCAACAATGAGCAGTTCTTC. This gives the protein CASSPLAGGPPNNEQFF.

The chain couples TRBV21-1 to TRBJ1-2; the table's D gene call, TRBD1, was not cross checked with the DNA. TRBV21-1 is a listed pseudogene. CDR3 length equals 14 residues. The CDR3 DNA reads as TGTGCCAGCAGCAAAAGCAGAGGGGGCTATGGCTACACCTTC. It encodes CASSKSRGGYGYTF.

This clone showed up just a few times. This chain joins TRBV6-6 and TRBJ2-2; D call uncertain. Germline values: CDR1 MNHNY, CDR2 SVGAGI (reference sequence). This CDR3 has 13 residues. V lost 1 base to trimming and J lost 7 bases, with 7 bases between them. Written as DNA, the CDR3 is TGTGCCAGCAGTTACTACTCGAGCGGGGAGCTGTTTTTT. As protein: CASSYYSSGELFF.

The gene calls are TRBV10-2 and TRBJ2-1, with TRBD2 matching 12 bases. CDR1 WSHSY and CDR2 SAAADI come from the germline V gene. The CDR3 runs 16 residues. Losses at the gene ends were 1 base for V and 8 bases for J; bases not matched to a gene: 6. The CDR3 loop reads CASSELTSGSPHEQFF. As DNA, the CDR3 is TGCGCCAGCAGTGAGTTGACTAGCGGGAGTCCCCATGAGCAGTTCTTC.

CDR3 region: CASSYRTGNTEAFF. CDR3 nucleotide sequence: TGTGCCAGCAGTTACAGAACAGGGAACACTGAAGCTTTCTTT. The V and J genes are TRBV6-5 and TRBJ1-1; D is perhaps TRBD1 (5 bases). With 2 bases removed from V and 1 base from J, the gap between germline ends came to 8 bases. CDR1 MNHEY and CDR2 SVGAGI come from the germline V gene. The CDR3 runs to 14 residues.

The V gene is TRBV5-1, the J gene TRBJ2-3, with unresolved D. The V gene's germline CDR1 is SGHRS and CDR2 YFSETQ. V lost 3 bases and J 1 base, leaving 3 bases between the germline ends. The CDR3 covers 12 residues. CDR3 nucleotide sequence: TGCGCCAGCAGCTCCGGCACAGATACGCAGTATTTT. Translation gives CASSSGTDTQYF.

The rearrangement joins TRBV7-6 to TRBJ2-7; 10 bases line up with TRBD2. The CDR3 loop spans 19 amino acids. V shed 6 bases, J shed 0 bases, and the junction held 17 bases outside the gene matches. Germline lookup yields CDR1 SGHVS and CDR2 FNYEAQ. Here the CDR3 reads CASSPGRDSGRPHSYEQYF. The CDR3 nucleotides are TGTGCCAGCAGTCCCGGAAGGGATAGCGGGAGGCCCCACTCCTACGAGCAGTACTTC.

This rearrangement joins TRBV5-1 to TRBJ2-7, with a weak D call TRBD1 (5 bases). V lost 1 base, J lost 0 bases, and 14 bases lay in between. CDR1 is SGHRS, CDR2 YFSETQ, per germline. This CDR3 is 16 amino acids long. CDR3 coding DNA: TGCGCCAGCAGCTTGACAGGCCCTCTGAGCTCCTACGAGCAGTACTTC. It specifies CASSLTGPLSSYEQYF.

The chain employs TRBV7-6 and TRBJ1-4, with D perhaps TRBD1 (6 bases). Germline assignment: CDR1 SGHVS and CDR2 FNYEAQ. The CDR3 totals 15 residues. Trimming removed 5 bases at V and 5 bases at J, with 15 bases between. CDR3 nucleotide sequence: TGTGCCAGCAGCCCAACCGGGACAATAAATGAAAAACTGTTTTTT. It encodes CASSPTGTINEKLFF. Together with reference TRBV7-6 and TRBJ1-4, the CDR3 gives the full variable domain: GAGVSQSPRYKVTKRGQDVALRCDPISGHVSLYWYRQALGQGPEFLTYFNYEAQQDKSGLPNDRFSAERPEGSISTLTIQRTEQRDSAMYRCASSPTGTINEKLFFGSGTQLSVL.

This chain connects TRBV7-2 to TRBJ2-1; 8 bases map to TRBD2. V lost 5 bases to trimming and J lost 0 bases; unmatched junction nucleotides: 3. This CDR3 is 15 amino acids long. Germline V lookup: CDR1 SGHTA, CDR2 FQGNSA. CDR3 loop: CASSQSGSSYNEQFF. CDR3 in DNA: TGTGCCAGCAGCCAGAGCGGGAGCTCCTACAATGAGCAGTTCTTC.

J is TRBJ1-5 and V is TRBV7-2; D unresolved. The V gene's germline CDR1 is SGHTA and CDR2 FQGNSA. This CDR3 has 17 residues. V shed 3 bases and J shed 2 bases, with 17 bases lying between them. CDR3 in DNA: TGTGCCAGCAGCTTCCCAACCGGAGCGTTAGGCAATCAGCCCCAGCATTTT. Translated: CASSFPTGALGNQPQHF.

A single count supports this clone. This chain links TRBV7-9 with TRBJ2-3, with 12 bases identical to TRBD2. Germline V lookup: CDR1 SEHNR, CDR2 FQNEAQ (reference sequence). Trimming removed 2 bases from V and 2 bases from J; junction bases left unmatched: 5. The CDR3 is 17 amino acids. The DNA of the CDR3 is TGTGCCAGCAGCTTAAAGTCTAGCGGGAGGGCCACAGATACGCAGTATTTT. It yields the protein CASSLKSSGRATDTQYF.

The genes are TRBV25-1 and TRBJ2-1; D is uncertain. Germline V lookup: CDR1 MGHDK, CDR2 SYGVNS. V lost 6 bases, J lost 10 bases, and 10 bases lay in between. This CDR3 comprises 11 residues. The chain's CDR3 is CASSRSLEQFF. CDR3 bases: TGTGCCAGCAGCCGGTCTCTGGAGCAGTTCTTC.

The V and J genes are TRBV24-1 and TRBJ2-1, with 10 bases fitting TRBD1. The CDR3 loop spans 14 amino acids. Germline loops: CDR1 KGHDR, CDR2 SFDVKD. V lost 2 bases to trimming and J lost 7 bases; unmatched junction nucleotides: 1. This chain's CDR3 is CATSDSGQGNEQFF. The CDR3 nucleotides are TGTGCCACCAGTGATTCGGGACAGGGGAATGAGCAGTTCTTC.

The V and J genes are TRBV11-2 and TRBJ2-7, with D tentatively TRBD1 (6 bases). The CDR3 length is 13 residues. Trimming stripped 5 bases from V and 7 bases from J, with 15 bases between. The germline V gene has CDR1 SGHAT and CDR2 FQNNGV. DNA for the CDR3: TGTGCCAGCAGCCCCAGGGAAAGGGGGGAGCAGTACTTC. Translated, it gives CASSPRERGEQYF.